This T cell receptor (beta chain) was sequenced in a study of Ad26.COV2.S vaccination and SARS-CoV-2 variants. Whole-study context: The trial was COV1001 and the donor's arm was Ad26.COV2.S. Donor got 5x10^10 or 1x10^11 viral particles of Ad26.COV2.S. General observations from the study: There was a possibility that the TCR breadth and depth analyses underestimated total T cell responses.

Germline V gives CDR1 KGHDR, CDR2 SFDVKD. The CDR3 extends over 16 amino acids. Trimming removed 5 bases from V and 5 bases from J; junction bases left unmatched: 9. About this clone: The antigen is not known.

Treatment given: some 20 received Ad26.COV2.S at low or high dose, single or two shots; 5 received placebo; per-sample allocation not given. Vaccine and placebo recipients were sampled on day 63 after the first injection. Profiling relied on immunoSEQ multiplex PCR, and the TCRdb table lists in-frame clones only, not all of them. The sample includes around 420,000 clones, over 75% of them seen just once. This clonotype was sampled from a person between 18 and 65 years old who received the Ad26.COV2.S COVID-19 vaccine or a placebo. The chain couples TRBV24-1 to TRBJ2-1; 9 nucleotides line up with TRBD1. The sample was peripheral blood, taken in a trial of Ad26.COV2.S vaccine versus placebo. The CDR3 region is CATSVGGDRENNEQFF. DNA of the CDR3: TGTGCCACCAGTGTGGGGGGGGACAGGGAAAACAATGAGCAGTTCTTC.